The rows below give T cell receptor beta chains drawn from one sample of a study of cytomegalovirus exposure and HLA in healthy donors. The protocol was immunoSEQ multiplex PCR, while the TCRdb copy is restricted to in-frame clones and leaves out a portion. This table has approximately 90,000 clones, 6% to 9% appearing once. Source material: PBMCs. These receptors were taken from a man aged 50 to 60 in good health and CMV-seronegative. Both conserved end residues are part of each CDR3. D genes are given only for firm matches. Part of the rows lack a size; the others show once, few, many or a class for expanded clones.

cdr3_aa,cdr3_nt,clone_size,d_call,j_call,v_call
CASSQDRNSGYEQYF,TGCGCCAGCAGCCAAGATAGGAATAGCGGCTACGAGCAGTACTTC,few,-,TRBJ2-7,TRBV4-3
CASSLGLAGQGRKAKNIQYF,TGTGCCAGCAGTTTAGGTCTTGCGGGACAGGGGCGAAAAGCCAAAAACATTCAGTACTTC,few,TRBD1,TRBJ2-4,TRBV28
CASSLSGRHNEQFF,TGTGCCAGCAGTTTAAGCGGGAGACACAATGAGCAGTTCTTC,-,TRBD2,TRBJ2-1,TRBV28
CASSWGTLDREKMGYTF,TGCGCCAGCAGCTGGGGTACACTGGACAGGGAGAAAATGGGCTACACCTTC,-,TRBD1,TRBJ1-2,TRBV5-1
CASSMRGGGQETQYF,TGTGCCAGTAGTATGCGAGGGGGGGGGCAAGAGACCCAGTACTTC,few,-,TRBJ2-5,TRBV19
CASSLDLQGTQYF,TGTGCCAGCAGCTTAGATCTCCAGGGAACGCAGTATTTT,few,-,TRBJ2-3,TRBV11-3
CASSMTGYSYNEQFF,TGTGCCAGCAGTATGACGGGATACTCCTACAATGAGCAGTTCTTC,few,-,TRBJ2-1,TRBV6-5
CASSIGGGLEQFF,TGCGCCAGCAGTATCGGGGGGGGCCTCGAGCAGTTCTTC,-,TRBD2,TRBJ2-1,TRBV5-1
CASSVGQDNSPLHF,TGTGCCAGCAGCGTAGGACAGGATAATTCACCCCTCCACTTT,-,-,TRBJ1-6,TRBV9
CAWSPAGTGTWRAYEQYF,TGTGCCTGGAGTCCGGCCGGGACAGGGACTTGGAGGGCCTACGAGCAGTACTTC,few,TRBD1,TRBJ2-7,TRBV30
CASSRLATGELFF,TGTGCCAGCAGTCGACTAGCCACCGGGGAGCTGTTTTTT,few,TRBD2,TRBJ2-2,TRBV25-1
CAWRTGQLGTTEAFF,TGTGCCTGGAGGACTGGACAGCTGGGGACCACTGAAGCTTTCTTT,-,-,TRBJ1-1,TRBV30
CSVEDLPLHF,TGCAGCGTTGAAGACTTACCCCTCCACTTT,few,-,TRBJ1-6,TRBV29-1
CASSLAPSGGYNEQFF,TGCGCCAGCAGCTTGGCTCCTAGCGGGGGCTACAATGAGCAGTTCTTC,-,TRBD2,TRBJ2-1,TRBV5-1
CASIPGQGAETQYF,TGTGCCAGCATCCCGGGACAGGGGGCCGAGACCCAGTACTTC,-,TRBD1,TRBJ2-5,TRBV28
CASSFPAGAYEQYF,TGTGCCAGCAGTTTTCCAGCGGGGGCCTACGAGCAGTACTTC,-,TRBD2,TRBJ2-7,TRBV28
CASSLAPTLHGYTF,TGCGCCAGCAGCTTGGCCCCGACTTTACACGGCTACACCTTC,few,-,TRBJ1-2,TRBV5-1
CASSSRTVAKNIQYF,TGTGCCAGTAGTTCGCGGACAGTAGCCAAAAACATTCAGTACTTC,-,-,TRBJ2-4,TRBV19
CASSIGRLAGALETQYF,TGTGCCAGTAGTATAGGAAGACTAGCGGGAGCATTGGAGACCCAGTACTTC,few,TRBD2,TRBJ2-5,TRBV19
CASSLGLPNTDTQYF,TGTGCCAGCAGCTTAGGACTCCCAAACACAGATACGCAGTATTTT,few,-,TRBJ2-3,TRBV7-3
CASSEAGGTDTQYF,TGTGCCAGCAGTGAGGCGGGGGGCACAGATACGCAGTATTTT,few,TRBD2,TRBJ2-3,TRBV6-4
CASSLVGLANEQFF,TGCGCCAGCAGCTTGGTAGGACTAGCAAATGAGCAGTTCTTC,few,TRBD2,TRBJ2-1,TRBV5-1
CASSYRAGEYSDTQYF,TGTGCCAGCAGTTACCGAGCGGGGGAATATTCAGATACGCAGTATTTT,-,TRBD2,TRBJ2-3,TRBV6-5
CASSIRRGTEAFF,TGTGCCAGTAGTATCCGGCGCGGGACTGAAGCTTTCTTT,many,-,TRBJ1-1,TRBV19
CASSGAGGPSYNEQFF,TGCGCCAGCAGCGGAGCGGGGGGCCCATCCTACAATGAGCAGTTCTTC,few,TRBD2,TRBJ2-1,TRBV5-1
CASSDRWDNQPQHF,TGTGCCAGCAGTGACAGGTGGGACAATCAGCCCCAGCATTTT,-,-,TRBJ1-5,TRBV6-5
CASSPRTSGFTYEQYF,TGTGCCAGCAGCCCACGGACTAGCGGGTTTACCTACGAGCAGTACTTC,few,TRBD2,TRBJ2-7,TRBV14
CASSLRKTGGTEAFF,TGTGCCAGCAGTTTGCGTAAAACAGGGGGCACTGAAGCTTTCTTT,-,TRBD1,TRBJ1-1,TRBV28
CASSFISYTNTEAFF,TGTGCCAGCAGCTTTATTTCCTATACGAACACTGAAGCTTTCTTT,-,-,TRBJ1-1,TRBV7-9
CASSYGTGATEAFF,TGTGCCAGCAGTTACGGGACAGGAGCTACTGAAGCTTTCTTT,-,TRBD1,TRBJ1-1,TRBV6-5
CASSYSWGAYNEQFF,TGTGCCAGCAGTTACTCTTGGGGGGCCTACAATGAGCAGTTCTTC,-,-,TRBJ2-1,TRBV6-5
CASSPSGTSRAYNEQFF,TGTGCCAGCAGTCCTAGCGGGACCTCCCGAGCCTACAATGAGCAGTTCTTC,-,TRBD2,TRBJ2-1,TRBV5-4
CASSSSGTTDTQYF,TGTGCCAGCAGCTCCAGCGGGACAACAGATACGCAGTATTTT,few,-,TRBJ2-3,TRBV7-9
CASSSRILRATNEKLFF,TGTGCCAGTAGTTCCCGAATTCTCAGGGCAACTAATGAAAAACTGTTTTTT,-,-,TRBJ1-4,TRBV19
CASSLVQGTEAFF,TGCGCCAGCAGCTTGGTACAGGGCACTGAAGCTTTCTTT,-,-,TRBJ1-1,TRBV5-1
CASSYSGATLRKQYF,TGTGCCAGCAGTTACTCGGGGGCAACTTTACGGAAGCAGTACTTC,-,-,TRBJ2-7,TRBV6-5
CAISEDTESLHF,TGTGCCATCAGTGAGGATACAGAATCACTCCACTTT,few,-,TRBJ1-6,TRBV10-3
CASSWRDRGPYGYTF,TGTGCCAGTAGTTGGCGGGACAGGGGACCCTATGGCTACACCTTC,-,TRBD1,TRBJ1-2,TRBV19
CASRASTETQYF,TGTGCCAGCAGGGCTAGCACGGAGACCCAGTACTTC,-,-,TRBJ2-5,TRBV27
CASSLSFRGSSGNTIYF,TGTGCCAGCAGCTTATCTTTCCGGGGGTCCTCCGGAAACACCATATATTTT,-,-,TRBJ1-3,TRBV11-2
CATHRGATYNEQFF,TGCGCCACCCACCGGGGGGCTACCTACAATGAGCAGTTCTTC,-,-,TRBJ2-1,TRBV10-2
CASSLQGVYNEQFF,TGTGCCAGTAGTTTACAGGGGGTATACAATGAGCAGTTCTTC,few,TRBD1,TRBJ2-1,TRBV19
CASSLLPYYEQYF,TGTGCCAGCAGCCTATTACCGTACTACGAGCAGTACTTC,once,-,TRBJ2-7,TRBV11-3
CASADRDLRPEAFF,TGTGCCAGCGCTGACAGGGATTTGAGACCTGAAGCTTTCTTT,-,TRBD1,TRBJ1-1,TRBV2
CASSKGQGAGLGQFF,TGTGCCAGCAGTAAGGGACAGGGGGCAGGTTTGGGGCAGTTCTTC,-,TRBD1,TRBJ2-1,TRBV6-6
CASSLSKYKDRKTYSNQPQHF,TGTGCCAGCAGCCTTTCCAAATATAAGGACAGGAAGACTTATAGCAATCAGCCCCAGCATTTT,-,TRBD1,TRBJ1-5,TRBV14
CASSFSKSSGNTIYF,TGTGCCAGCAGTTTTTCAAAGAGCTCTGGAAACACCATATATTTT,few,-,TRBJ1-3,TRBV28
CASSYHSGNTEAFF,TGTGCCAGCAGTTATCATTCAGGGAACACTGAAGCTTTCTTT,-,-,TRBJ1-1,TRBV6-9
CAISESSGQEGVTQYF,TGTGCCATCAGTGAGTCGTCGGGACAGGAGGGTGTGACCCAGTACTTC,-,TRBD1,TRBJ2-5,TRBV10-3
CASSHVEGGEQFF,TGTGCCAGCAGCCATGTGGAAGGCGGTGAGCAGTTCTTC,-,-,TRBJ2-1,TRBV7-3
CASSGTGENSPLHF,TGTGCCAGCAGTGGGACAGGAGAGAATTCTCCCCTCCACTTT,-,TRBD1,TRBJ1-6,TRBV6-1
CASSLGDSRNQPQHF,TGTGCCAGCAGCTTAGGGGACAGTCGGAATCAGCCCCAGCATTTT,-,TRBD1,TRBJ1-5,TRBV7-8
CASSLVLGQGSGYTF,TGTGCCAGCAGCTTAGTCTTGGGACAGGGGTCGGGCTACACCTTC,-,TRBD1,TRBJ1-2,TRBV7-8
CASSPNDGTSTYEQYF,TGTGCCAGCTCACCAAATGATGGGACTAGCACCTACGAGCAGTACTTC,-,TRBD2,TRBJ2-7,TRBV18
CASASRDTWGNEQFF,TGTGCCAGCGCGTCCCGGGACACGTGGGGCAATGAGCAGTTCTTC,-,-,TRBJ2-1,TRBV6-5
CASSGGFGGPGYTEAFF,TGTGCCAGCAGCGGAGGCTTTGGGGGCCCGGGGTATACTGAAGCTTTCTTT,few,-,TRBJ1-1,TRBV9
CASSEELGLGEQYF,TGTGCCAGCAGTGAAGAACTGGGGCTGGGCGAGCAGTACTTC,few,-,TRBJ2-7,TRBV6-1
CASSSYRSNRLGYTF,TGTGCCAGCAGCTCCTACAGGTCTAATCGCCTGGGCTACACCTTC,few,-,TRBJ1-2,TRBV7-2
CSGGGRAGYTF,TGCAGCGGAGGGGGCAGGGCGGGCTACACCTTC,few,TRBD1,TRBJ1-2,TRBV29-1